Presented here are 15 T cell receptor beta chains from one specimen sequenced in a study of T-cell reconstitution after alpha-beta-depleted transplantation in children. Unique molecular identifiers featured in how the TCRbeta library was prepared. TCRdb used MiXCR to reprocess the PCR reads, holding one entry per CDR3 protein. The repertoire holds just under 150,000 distinct CDR3 sequences, with about 9% as singletons. Source: PBMCs, mostly from graft donor cells, taken 180 days after TCRalphabeta/CD19-depleted stem cell transplant. The source of these receptors is a female patient between 2 and 15 years old who had a stem cell transplant for congenital amegakaryocytic thrombocytopenia, so the T cells may come from the graft donor.

The table lists this clonotype with a few counts. This sequence joins TRBV29-1 and TRBJ2-1; D possibly uses TRBD1 or TRBD2 (5 bases each). Germline V gene data show CDR1 as SQVTM and CDR2 as ANQGSEA. The V gene lost 3 bases and the J gene lost 0 bases, with 6 bases spanning the gap. The CDR3 covers 13 residues. CDR3 DNA sequence: TGCAGCGTTGAGGGGGTCTCCTACAATGAGCAGTTCTTC. It specifies CSVEGVSYNEQFF.

In its sample, this clonotype was seen many times. The chain combines TRBV6-5 with TRBJ1-2; no definite D call. The V end was cut by 2 bases, the J end by 8 bases, with 18 bases between. The CDR3 is 15 amino acids. From germline, CDR1 is MNHEY and CDR2 SVGAGI. The CDR3 region is CASSYVFEPGGGYTF. DNA for the CDR3: TGTGCCAGCAGTTACGTTTTTGAACCCGGAGGGGGCTACACCTTC.

This clonotype was observed a few times. The rearrangement joins TRBV10-3 to TRBJ1-6; D not certain. The ends were cut back, 4 bases at V and 8 bases at J, with 9 bases in the middle. From germline, CDR1 is ENHRY and CDR2 SYGVKD. The CDR3 sequence is 13 residues long. CDR3 in DNA: TGTGCCATCAGTGTTAACTTAGATTCACCCCTCCACTTT. This gives the protein CAISVNLDSPLHF.

This clonotype was seen only a few times. The gene calls are TRBV6-2 or TRBV6-3 and TRBJ2-3; D may be TRBD2 (5 bases). The length of the CDR3 is 12 residues. Per the germline V gene, CDR1 is MNHEY and CDR2 is SVGEGT. Trimming left V 0 bases short and J 14 bases short, with 12 bases between. CDR3: CASSYSAGGRYF. The CDR3 region has the DNA TGTGCCAGCAGTTACTCTGCGGGTGGCAGGTATTTT.

This clonotype was detected many times. The chain employs TRBV20-1 and TRBJ2-7; 11 bases map to TRBD2. This CDR3 is 15 amino acids long. Losses at the gene ends were 3 bases for V and 4 bases for J; bases not matched to a gene: 8. CDR1 DFQATT and CDR2 SNEGSKA come from the germline V gene (reference sequence). CDR3 DNA: TGCAGTGCTAGGGGGTCTAGCGGGGGGTGGTACGAGCAGTACTTC. Its protein is CSARGSSGGWYEQYF.

This clonotype was counted only a few times. The chain has TRBV12-3 or TRBV12-4 and TRBJ2-3; D unclear. This CDR3 spans 14 amino acids. V was clipped by 2 bases and J by 0 bases, with 6 bases between them. The CDR3 DNA reads TGTGCCAGCAGTTTATGGATTAGCACAGATACGCAGTATTTT. The encoded protein is CASSLWISTDTQYF.

The genes are TRBV5-1 and TRBJ2-7; D assignment may be TRBD1 or TRBD2 (6 bases each). CDR1 is SGHRS, CDR2 YFSETQ, per germline. Deletions cut 5 bases from V and 3 bases from J, with 15 bases between. CDR3 length: 14 amino acids. The CDR3 reads CASSTRGLDYEQYF. The DNA of the CDR3 is TGCGCCAGCAGTACTCGGGGGCTAGACTACGAGCAGTACTTC.

This chain links TRBV5-1 with TRBJ1-1; D is uncertain. The CDR3 runs to 13 residues. The germline gives CDR1 SGHRS, CDR2 YFSETQ. The V gene lost 4 bases and the J gene lost 0 bases, with 7 bases spanning the gap. CDR3 loop: CASSGPVNTEAFF. CDR3 bases: TGCGCCAGCAGCGGGCCGGTGAACACTGAAGCTTTCTTT.

This clonotype was counted at least ten times. V is TRBV27 and J is TRBJ2-6; D gene ambiguous. Germline assignment: CDR1 MNHEY and CDR2 SMNVEV (reference sequence). The ends were cut back, 1 base at V and 0 bases at J, with 1 base in the middle. This CDR3 spans 14 amino acids. CDR3 amino acids: CASSLFSGANVLTF. The CDR3 DNA sequence: TGTGCCAGCAGTTTATTCTCTGGGGCCAACGTCCTGACTTTC. Looking up the rest from reference TRBV27 and TRBJ2-6 gives the full variable domain: EAQVTQNPRYLITVTGKKLTVTCSQNMNHEYMSWYRQDPGLGLRQIYYSMNVEVTDKGDVPEGYKVSRKEKRNFPLILESPSPNQTSLYFCASSLFSGANVLTFGAGSRLTVL.

This clonotype was picked up a small number of times. The CDR3 coding sequence is TGTGCCAGCAGTTTGCAGCAGACAGATACGCAGTATTTT. It codes for CASSLQQTDTQYF. The V gene is TRBV12-3 or TRBV12-4, the J gene TRBJ2-3, with unresolved D. This CDR3 region has 13 residues. V shed 3 bases and J shed 3 bases, with 7 bases lying between them.

The table lists this clonotype with many counts. The chain uses TRBV2 and TRBJ2-6, with no clear D. Germline CDR1 SNHLY, CDR2 FYNNEI. The CDR3 is 8 residues long. Trimming removed 7 bases from V and 14 bases from J, with 3 bases in between. The CDR3 DNA reads as TGTGCCAGCACACTCCTGACTTTC. Its translation: CASTLLTF.

The sample holds a few counts of this clonotype. The J gene is TRBJ2-3, the V gene TRBV12-3 or TRBV12-4, with 8 bases aligning to TRBD2. CDR3 length: 13 residues. Germline trimming cut 7 bases from V and 5 bases from J; bases unmatched to any gene: 5. The CDR3 reads CASIRGGRDTQYF. CDR3 DNA: TGTGCCAGCATACGGGGGGGCCGAGATACGCAGTATTTT.

This clonotype occurred many times. The V gene is TRBV24-1, the J gene TRBJ2-7, with TRBD1 matching over 7 bases. The CDR3 totals 12 residues. V lost 5 bases and J lost 5; bases outside the gene matches: 2. CDR1 is KGHDR and CDR2 is SFDVKD in the germline V gene. CDR3 loop: CATSAGTDEQYF. The CDR3 coding sequence is TGTGCCACCAGTGCCGGGACAGACGAGCAGTACTTC.

This clonotype came up many times. The chain is built from TRBV10-3 and TRBJ2-2; 10 nucleotides agree with TRBD1. Germline CDR1 ENHRY, CDR2 SYGVKD. J was trimmed by 0 bases and V by 6 bases; bases with no gene match: 4. This CDR3 comprises 16 residues. The CDR3 reads CAIRTGGLANTGELFF. Written as DNA, the CDR3 is TGTGCCATCAGGACAGGGGGCCTCGCGAACACCGGGGAGCTGTTTTTT.

The chain couples TRBV5-1 to TRBJ1-2; 10 bases agree with TRBD1. J gave up 8 bases and V 4 bases, and 11 bases lay outside the gene matches. Germline V gives CDR1 SGHRS, CDR2 YFSETQ. The CDR3 loop spans 15 amino acids. The CDR3 DNA is TGCGCCAGCAGCACCCAGCCGGGACAGGGGAGCGGCTACACCTTC. As protein: CASSTQPGQGSGYTF. Combining the CDR3 with reference TRBV5-1 and TRBJ1-2 gives the whole variable domain KAGVTQTPRYLIKTRGQQVTLSCSPISGHRSVSWYQQTPGQGLQFLFEYFSETQRNKGNFPGRFSGRQFSNSRSEMNVSTLELGDSALYLCASSTQPGQGSGYTFGSGTRLTVV.